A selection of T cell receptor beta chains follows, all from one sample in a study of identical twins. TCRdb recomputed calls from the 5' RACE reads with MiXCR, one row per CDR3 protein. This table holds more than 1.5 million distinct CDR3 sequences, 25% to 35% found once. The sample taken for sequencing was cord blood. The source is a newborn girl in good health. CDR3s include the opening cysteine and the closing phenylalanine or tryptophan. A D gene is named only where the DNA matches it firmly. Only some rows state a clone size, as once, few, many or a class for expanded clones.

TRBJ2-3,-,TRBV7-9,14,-,CASSLWAITDTQYF,TGTGCCAGCAGCCTATGGGCGATCACAGATACGCAGTATTTT
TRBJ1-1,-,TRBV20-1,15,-,CSARVPGGGLAEAFF,TGCAGTGCTAGAGTTCCCGGCGGGGGGCTGGCTGAAGCTTTCTTT
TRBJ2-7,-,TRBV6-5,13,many,CASSRQSSYEQYF,TGTGCCAGCAGTAGACAGAGCTCCTACGAGCAGTACTTC
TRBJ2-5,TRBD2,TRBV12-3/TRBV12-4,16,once,CASSLTQRGGNNEQYF,TGTGCCAGCAGTTTAACTCAGCGGGGGGGCAACAATGAGCAGTACTTC
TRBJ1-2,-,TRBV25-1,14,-,CASSDTGLTAGYTF,TGTGCCAGCAGTGATACGGGCCTCACGGCTGGCTACACCTTC
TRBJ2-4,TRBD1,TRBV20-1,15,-,CSAVDRGTTKNIQYF,TGCAGTGCTGTTGACAGGGGAACGACCAAAAACATTCAGTACTTC
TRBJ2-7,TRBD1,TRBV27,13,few,CASSQQGAHEQYF,TGTGCCAGCAGCCAACAGGGGGCCCACGAGCAGTACTTC
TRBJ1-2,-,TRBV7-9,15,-,CASSQGTSGDYGYTF,TGTGCCAGCAGCCAGGGGACCTCAGGGGACTATGGCTACACCTTC
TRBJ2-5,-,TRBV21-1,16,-,CASSKSWTSGRKTQYF,TGTGCCAGCAGCAAATCCTGGACTAGCGGGAGGAAGACCCAGTACTTC
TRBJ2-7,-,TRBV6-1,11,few,CASSVPLRQYF,TGTGCCAGCAGTGTACCCCTCCGGCAGTACTTC
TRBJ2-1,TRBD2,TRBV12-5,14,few,CASAIAGGYNEQFF,TGTGCTAGTGCAATAGCGGGTGGCTACAATGAGCAGTTCTTC
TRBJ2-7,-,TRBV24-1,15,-,CATSDLAVSYNEQYF,TGTGCCACCAGTGATTTAGCGGTCTCCTACAATGAGCAGTACTTC
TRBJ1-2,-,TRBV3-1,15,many,CASSPPGPANYGYTF,TGTGCCAGCAGCCCCCCGGGACCAGCTAACTATGGCTACACCTTC
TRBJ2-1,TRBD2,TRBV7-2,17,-,CASSLESGGGASYEQFF,TGTGCCAGCAGCTTAGAGTCTGGCGGGGGGGCCTCCTACGAGCAGTTCTTC
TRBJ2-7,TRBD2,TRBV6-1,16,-,CASTSLPLAGVDEQYF,TGTGCCAGCACCTCTTTGCCACTAGCGGGAGTGGACGAGCAGTACTTC
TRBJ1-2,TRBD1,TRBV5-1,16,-,CASRMGGGEDNLRYTF,TGCGCCAGCAGAATGGGAGGGGGCGAGGATAATTTGCGCTACACCTTC
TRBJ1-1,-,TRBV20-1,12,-,CSAGWGNTEAFF,TGCAGTGCAGGTTGGGGGAACACTGAAGCTTTCTTT
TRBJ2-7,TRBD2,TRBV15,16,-,CATSTPRDYASYEQYF,TGTGCCACCAGCACCCCCCGGGACTACGCCTCTTACGAGCAGTACTTC
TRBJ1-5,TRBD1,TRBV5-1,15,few,CASSRSTGKNQPQHF,TGCGCCAGCAGCCGGTCGACAGGGAAGAATCAGCCCCAGCATTTT
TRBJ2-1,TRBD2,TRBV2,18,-,CASSDGAGLAGSYNEQFF,TGTGCCAGCAGTGACGGTGCGGGACTAGCGGGTAGCTACAATGAGCAGTTCTTC
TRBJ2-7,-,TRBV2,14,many,CASSVRAGSYEQYF,TGTGCCAGCAGTGTAAGGGCTGGGTCCTACGAGCAGTACTTC
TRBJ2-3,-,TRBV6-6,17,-,CASSYSSARLSTDTQYF,TGTGCCAGCAGTTACTCTTCGGCAAGACTCAGCACAGATACGCAGTATTTT
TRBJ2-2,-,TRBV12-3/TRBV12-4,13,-,CASSLGRPGELFF,TGTGCCAGCAGTTTGGGCAGACCCGGGGAGCTGTTTTTT
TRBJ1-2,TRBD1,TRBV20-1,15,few,CSASTRDRGRYGYTF,TGCAGTGCTAGCACCCGGGACAGGGGGCGGTATGGCTACACCTTC
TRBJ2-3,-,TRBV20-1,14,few,CSATRVFSTDTQYF,TGCAGTGCCACTAGGGTCTTCAGCACAGATACGCAGTATTTT
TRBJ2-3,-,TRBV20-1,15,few,CSARDFGQYPDTQYF,TGCAGTGCTAGAGATTTTGGCCAGTACCCAGATACGCAGTATTTT
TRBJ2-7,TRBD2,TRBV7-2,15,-,CASSLAGGYYNEQYF,TGTGCCAGCAGCTTAGCGGGGGGGTATTACAATGAGCAGTACTTC
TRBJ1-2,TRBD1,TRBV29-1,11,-,CSAIAGGGYTF,TGCAGCGCTATCGCAGGGGGGGGCTACACCTTC
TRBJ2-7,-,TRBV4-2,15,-,CASSPGEGAYYEQYF,TGTGCCAGCAGCCCGGGGGAGGGGGCATACTACGAGCAGTACTTC
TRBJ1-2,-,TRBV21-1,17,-,CASSKKAGGDEIYGYTF,TGTGCCAGCAGCAAAAAAGCGGGGGGGGATGAGATCTATGGCTACACCTTC
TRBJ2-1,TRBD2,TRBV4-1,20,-,CASSQVSPGLAGGLYNEQFF,TGCGCCAGCAGCCAAGTCTCTCCGGGACTAGCGGGGGGGTTGTACAATGAGCAGTTCTTC
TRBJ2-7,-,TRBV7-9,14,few,CASSSPSGVSEQYF,TGTGCCAGCAGCTCCCCATCGGGAGTCTCCGAGCAGTACTTC
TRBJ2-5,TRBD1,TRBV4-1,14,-,CASSQVWTGETQYF,TGCGCCAGCAGCCAAGTTTGGACAGGGGAGACCCAGTACTTC
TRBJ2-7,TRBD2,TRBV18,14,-,CASSPSSGTYEQYF,TGTGCCAGCTCCCCATCTAGCGGGACTTACGAGCAGTACTTC
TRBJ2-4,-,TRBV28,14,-,CASSPPRAGRIQYF,TGTGCCAGCAGCCCGCCACGCGCTGGTCGCATTCAGTACTTC
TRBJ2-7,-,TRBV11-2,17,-,CASSLSSLGEGSYEQYF,TGTGCCAGCAGCTTATCCTCATTGGGGGAAGGATCCTACGAGCAGTACTTC
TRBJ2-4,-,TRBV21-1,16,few,CASRKRTSGDSCIQYF,TGTGCCAGCAGGAAACGGACTAGCGGGGATAGTTGCATTCAGTACTTC
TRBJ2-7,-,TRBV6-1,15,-,CASSEAGGPSYEQYF,TGTGCCAGCAGTGAAGCGGGGGGGCCCTCCTACGAGCAGTACTTC
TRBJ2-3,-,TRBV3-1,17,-,CASSQDPARDSTDTQYF,TGTGCCAGCAGCCAAGATCCGGCCAGGGATAGCACAGATACACAGTATTTT